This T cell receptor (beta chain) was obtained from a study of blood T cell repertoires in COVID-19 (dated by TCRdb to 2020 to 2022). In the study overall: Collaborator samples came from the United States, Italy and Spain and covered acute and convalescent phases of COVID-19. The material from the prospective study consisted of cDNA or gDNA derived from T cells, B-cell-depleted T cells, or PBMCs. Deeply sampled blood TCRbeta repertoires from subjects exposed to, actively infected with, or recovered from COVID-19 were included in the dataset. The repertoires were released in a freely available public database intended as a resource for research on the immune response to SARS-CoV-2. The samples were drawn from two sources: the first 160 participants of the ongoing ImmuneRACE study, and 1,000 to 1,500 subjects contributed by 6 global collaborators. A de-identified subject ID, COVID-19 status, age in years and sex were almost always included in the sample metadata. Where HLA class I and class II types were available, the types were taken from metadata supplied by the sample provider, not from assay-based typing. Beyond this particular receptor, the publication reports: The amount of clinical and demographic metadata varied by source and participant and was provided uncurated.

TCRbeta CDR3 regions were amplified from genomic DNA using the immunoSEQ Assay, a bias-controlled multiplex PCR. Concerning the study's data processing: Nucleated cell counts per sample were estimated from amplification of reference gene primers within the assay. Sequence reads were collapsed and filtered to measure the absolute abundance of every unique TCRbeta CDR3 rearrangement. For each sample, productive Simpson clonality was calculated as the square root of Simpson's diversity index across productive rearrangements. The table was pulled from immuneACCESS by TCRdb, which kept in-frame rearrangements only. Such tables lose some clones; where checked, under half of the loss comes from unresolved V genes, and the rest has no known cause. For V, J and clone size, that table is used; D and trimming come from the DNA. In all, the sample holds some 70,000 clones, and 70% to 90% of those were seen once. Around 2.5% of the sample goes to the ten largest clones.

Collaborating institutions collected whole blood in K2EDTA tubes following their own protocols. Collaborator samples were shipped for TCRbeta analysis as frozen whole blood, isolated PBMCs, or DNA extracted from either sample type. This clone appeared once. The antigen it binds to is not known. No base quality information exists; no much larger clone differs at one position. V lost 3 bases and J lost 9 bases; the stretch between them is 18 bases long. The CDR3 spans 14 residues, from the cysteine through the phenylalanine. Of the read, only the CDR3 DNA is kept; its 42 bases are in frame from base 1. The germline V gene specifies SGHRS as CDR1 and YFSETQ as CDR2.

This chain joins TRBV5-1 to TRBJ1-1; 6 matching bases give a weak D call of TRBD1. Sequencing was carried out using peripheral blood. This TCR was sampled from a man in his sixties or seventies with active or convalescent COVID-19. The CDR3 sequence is CASSSGGVQGKAFF. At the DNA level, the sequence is TGCGCCAGCAGCTCAGGTGGTGTACAGGGCAAAGCTTTCTTT.